This TCR beta chain was recovered during a study of blood T cell repertoires in COVID-19. Details on this clone: Mismatch with germline at one junction end may stem from a read error.

Clones were read by immunoSEQ multiplex PCR, and TCRdb kept only the in-frame ones, dropping some. The sample has about 140,000 clones; 85% to 90% are singletons. CDR3 length: 15 amino acids. CDR1 and CDR2 from the germline V gene are SSHAT and FNYEAQ (reference sequence). The chain uses TRBV7-7 and TRBJ1-1; no firm D call. This TCR derives from a woman aged 40 to 55 with acute or convalescent COVID-19. Material for sequencing was peripheral blood. The CDR3 reads CASSPWVGDRTEAFF. Written as DNA, the CDR3 is TGTGCTAGCAGCCCCTGGGTCGGGGATCGCACTGAAGCTTTCTTT.